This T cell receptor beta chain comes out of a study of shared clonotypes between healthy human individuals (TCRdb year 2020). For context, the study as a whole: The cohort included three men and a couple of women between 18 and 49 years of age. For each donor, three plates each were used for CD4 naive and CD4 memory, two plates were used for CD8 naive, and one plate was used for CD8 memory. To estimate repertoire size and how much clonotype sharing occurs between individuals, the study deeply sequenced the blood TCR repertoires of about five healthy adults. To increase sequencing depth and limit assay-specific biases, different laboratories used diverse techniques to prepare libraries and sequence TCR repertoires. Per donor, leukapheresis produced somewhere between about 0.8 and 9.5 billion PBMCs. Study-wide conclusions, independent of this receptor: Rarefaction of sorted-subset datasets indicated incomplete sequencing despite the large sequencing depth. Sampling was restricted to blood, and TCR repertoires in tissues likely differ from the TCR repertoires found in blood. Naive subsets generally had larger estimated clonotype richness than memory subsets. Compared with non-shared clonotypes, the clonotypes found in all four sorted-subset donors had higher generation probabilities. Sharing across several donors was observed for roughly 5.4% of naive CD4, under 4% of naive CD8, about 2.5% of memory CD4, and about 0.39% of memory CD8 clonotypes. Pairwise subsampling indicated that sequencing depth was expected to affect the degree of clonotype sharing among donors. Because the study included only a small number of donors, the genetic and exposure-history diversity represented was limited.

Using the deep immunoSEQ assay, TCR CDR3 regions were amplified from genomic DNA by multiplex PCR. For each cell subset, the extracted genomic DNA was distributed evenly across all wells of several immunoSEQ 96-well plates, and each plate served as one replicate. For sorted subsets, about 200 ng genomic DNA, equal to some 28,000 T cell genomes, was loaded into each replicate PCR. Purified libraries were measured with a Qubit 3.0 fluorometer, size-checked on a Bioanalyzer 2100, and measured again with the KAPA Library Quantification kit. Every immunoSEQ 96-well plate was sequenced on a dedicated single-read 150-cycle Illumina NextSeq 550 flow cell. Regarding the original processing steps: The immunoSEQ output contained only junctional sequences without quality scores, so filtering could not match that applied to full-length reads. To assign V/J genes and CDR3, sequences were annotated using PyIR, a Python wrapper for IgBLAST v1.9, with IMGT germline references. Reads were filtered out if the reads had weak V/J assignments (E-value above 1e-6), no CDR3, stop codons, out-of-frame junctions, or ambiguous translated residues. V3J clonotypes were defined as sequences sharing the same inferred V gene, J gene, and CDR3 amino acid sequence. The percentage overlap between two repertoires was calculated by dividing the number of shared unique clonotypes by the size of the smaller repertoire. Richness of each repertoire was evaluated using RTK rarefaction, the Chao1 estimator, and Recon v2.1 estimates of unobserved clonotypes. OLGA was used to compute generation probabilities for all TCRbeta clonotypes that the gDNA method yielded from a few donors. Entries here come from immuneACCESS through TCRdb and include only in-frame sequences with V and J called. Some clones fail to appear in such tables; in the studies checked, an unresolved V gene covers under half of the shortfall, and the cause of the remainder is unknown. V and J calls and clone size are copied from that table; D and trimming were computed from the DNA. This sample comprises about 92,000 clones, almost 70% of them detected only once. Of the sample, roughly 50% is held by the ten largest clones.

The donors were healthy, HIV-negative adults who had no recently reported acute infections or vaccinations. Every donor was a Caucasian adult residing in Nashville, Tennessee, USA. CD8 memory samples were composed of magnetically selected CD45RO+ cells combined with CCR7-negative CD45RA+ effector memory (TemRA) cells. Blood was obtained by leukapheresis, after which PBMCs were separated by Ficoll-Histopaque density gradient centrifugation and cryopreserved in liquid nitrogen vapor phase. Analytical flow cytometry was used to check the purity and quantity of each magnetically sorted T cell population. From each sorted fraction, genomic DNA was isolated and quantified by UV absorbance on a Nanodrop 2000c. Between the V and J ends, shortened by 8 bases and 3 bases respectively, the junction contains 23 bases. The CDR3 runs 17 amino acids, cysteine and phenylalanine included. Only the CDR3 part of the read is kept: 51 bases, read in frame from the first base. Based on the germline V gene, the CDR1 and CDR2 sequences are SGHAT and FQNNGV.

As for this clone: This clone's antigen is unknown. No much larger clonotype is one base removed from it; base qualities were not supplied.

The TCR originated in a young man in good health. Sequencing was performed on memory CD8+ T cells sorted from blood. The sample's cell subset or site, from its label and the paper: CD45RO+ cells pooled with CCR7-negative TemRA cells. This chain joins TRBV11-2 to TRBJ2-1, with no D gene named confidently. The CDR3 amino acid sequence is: CASDHQLDKGRYNEQFF. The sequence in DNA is TGTGCCAGCGATCACCAGCTAGATAAAGGCCGCTACAATGAGCAGTTCTTC.